The 20 T cell receptor beta chains below were found in one sample sequenced in a study of response to subunit inactivated influenza vaccine. TCRdb re-derived calls from the RT-PCR reads in MiXCR, one entry per CDR3 protein. The sample shows more than 400,000 distinct CDR3 sequences, 7.2% of them seen only once. Here the sequenced sample was PBMCs from blood, taken around 2 years after vaccination. The receptors come from a man in his fifties or sixties who received an inactivated influenza vaccine.

As regards this clonotype: A much more abundant neighbour one base away suggests this may be a read error. This rearrangement joins TRBV29-1 to TRBJ2-1; 9 bases match TRBD1. V dropped 7 bases and J dropped 8; count of bases not matched to a gene: 12. The germline V gene has CDR1 SQVTM and CDR2 ANQGSEA. There are 14 residues in the CDR3. This CDR3 is CSGSQQGASDEQFF. CDR3 coding DNA: TGCAGCGGAAGCCAACAGGGGGCAAGCGATGAGCAGTTCTTC.

This clonotype was detected a few times. The chain carries TRBV2 and TRBJ2-7; the match to TRBD1 covers 12 bases. V lost 6 bases and J lost 4; bases outside the gene matches: 7. Germline CDR1 and CDR2: SNHLY and FYNNEI. This CDR3 has 15 residues. The CDR3 reads CASREGTGGTYEQYF. The CDR3 DNA follows: TGTGCCAGCAGGGAGGGGACAGGGGGCACGTACGAGCAGTACTTC. Supplemented by reference TRBV2 and TRBJ2-7, the full variable domain reads EPEVTQTPSHQVTQMGQEVILRCVPISNHLYFYWYRQILGQKVEFLVSFYNNEISEKSEIFDDQFSVERPDGSNFTLKIRSTKLEDSAMYFCASREGTGGTYEQYFGPGTRLTVT.

This clonotype has a handful of counts. V is TRBV4-3 and J is TRBJ2-1; tentative D call: TRBD1 (5 bases). The CDR3 has 15 amino acids. V was cut by 3 bases and J by 9 bases, with 18 bases left in between. Germline values: CDR1 LGHNA, CDR2 YSLEER. The CDR3 is CASSQQRGKLAEQFF. The CDR3 DNA follows: TGCGCCAGCAGCCAGCAAAGGGGTAAGCTGGCTGAGCAGTTCTTC.

The chain recombines TRBV6-2 or TRBV6-3 with TRBJ2-3; tentative D call: TRBD2 (6 bases). The CDR3 consists of 14 residues. Germline V gene lookup returns CDR1 MNHEY and CDR2 SVGEGT. Trimming removed 6 bases at V and 3 bases at J, with 13 bases between. The CDR3 DNA is TGTGCCAGCAGGTATTCTAGCGTGACAGATACGCAGTATTTT. Translation gives CASRYSSVTDTQYF.

This clonotype has a handful of counts. The V gene is TRBV12-3 or TRBV12-4, the J gene TRBJ1-4, with 7 bases identical to TRBD1. With 6 bases clipped from V and 0 bases from J, the junction kept 1 base outside the gene matches. The CDR3 length is 14 residues. The CDR3 protein is CASRTGTTNEKLFF. In nucleotides, the CDR3 is TGTGCCAGCAGGACAGGGACAACTAATGAAAAACTGTTTTTT.

Many counts were recorded for this clonotype. J is TRBJ2-5 and V is TRBV5-1, with D tentatively TRBD1 or TRBD2 (7 bases each). CDR3 length: 15 amino acids. Looked up from germline, CDR1 is SGHRS and CDR2 is YFSETQ. The V end lost 1 base, the J end lost 2 bases, and 12 bases lay between the germline ends. CDR3 DNA sequence: TGCGCCAGCAGCTTGAGAGCGGGACAGCAAGAGACCCAGTACTTC. Translation gives CASSLRAGQQETQYF.

This clonotype appeared many times. The rearrangement links TRBV20-1 to TRBJ1-6; 9 bases match TRBD1. The CDR3 totals 15 residues. CDR1 and CDR2 (germline): DFQATT, SNEGSKA (reference sequence). Germline trimming cut 5 bases from V and 0 bases from J; bases unmatched to any gene: 2. The chain's CDR3 is CSASDRGSYNSPLHF. CDR3 DNA: TGCAGTGCTTCGGACAGGGGCTCCTATAATTCACCCCTCCACTTT.

V and J are TRBV5-1 and TRBJ1-1; possible D gene TRBD1, 5 bases. The V gene lost 0 bases and the J gene lost 9 bases, with 12 bases spanning the gap. The CDR3 totals 13 residues. Germline V gene sequence: CDR1 SGHRS, CDR2 YFSETQ. The CDR3 loop is CASSLGQSGQAFF. CDR3 DNA: TGCGCCAGCAGCTTGGGACAGTCGGGGCAAGCTTTCTTT. The variable domain in full, with the rest retrieved from reference TRBV5-1 and TRBJ1-1, is KAGVTQTPRYLIKTRGQQVTLSCSPISGHRSVSWYQQTPGQGLQFLFEYFSETQRNKGNFPGRFSGRQFSNSRSEMNVSTLELGDSALYLCASSLGQSGQAFFGQGTRLTVV.

This clonotype was detected a few times. The rearrangement joins TRBV27 to TRBJ2-1; D remains ambiguous. The CDR3 consists of 14 residues. Looked up from germline, CDR1 is MNHEY and CDR2 is SMNVEV (reference sequence). V lost 5 bases and J 2 bases, leaving 10 bases between the germline ends. CDR3 coding DNA: TGTGCCAGCAGTATGACGTTGGCCTACAATGAGCAGTTCTTC. Translation: CASSMTLAYNEQFF.

There are many counts of this clonotype. The genes are TRBV12-3 or TRBV12-4 and TRBJ2-5, with 7 positions matching TRBD2. V was clipped by 6 bases and J by 0 bases; unmatched bases: 7. The CDR3 covers 15 residues. The CDR3 DNA reads as TGTGCCAGCAGACTTTCTAGCGGTAACCAAGAGACCCAGTACTTC. Its translation is CASRLSSGNQETQYF.

In this sample, this clonotype turned up many times. J is TRBJ2-2 and V is TRBV28, with D hard to call. This CDR3 region has 13 residues. V was shortened by 6 bases and J by 0 bases, with 5 bases between the two germline ends. Germline V gene data show CDR1 as MDHEN and CDR2 as SYDVKM. The CDR3 nucleotides read TGTGCCAGCAGGGTATCGAACACCGGGGAGCTGTTTTTT. Translating gives CASRVSNTGELFF.

The sample holds a few counts of this clonotype. The rearrangement joins TRBV20-1 to TRBJ1-4; D is unclear. The V gene lost 0 bases and the J gene lost 4 bases, with 12 bases spanning the gap. CDR1 is DFQATT and CDR2 is SNEGSKA in the germline V gene (reference sequence). The CDR3 spans 15 residues. CDR3 nucleotides: TGCAGTGCTAGAGATCTCCGGGTCTTTAATGAAAAACTGTTTTTT. Translated, it gives CSARDLRVFNEKLFF.

The chain carries TRBV20-1 and TRBJ2-2, with D hard to call. Trimming stripped 1 base from V and 0 bases from J, with 15 bases between. The CDR3 is made up of 17 amino acids. Germline CDR1 is DFQATT and CDR2 is SNEGSKA (reference sequence). The CDR3 region is CSARAPGRIANTGELFF. The CDR3 DNA reads TGCAGTGCTAGAGCCCCCGGACGCATCGCGAACACCGGGGAGCTGTTTTTT.

A few counts support this clonotype. The chain links TRBV7-6 to TRBJ2-1; TRBD2 matches 9 bases. This CDR3 comprises 15 residues. The germline V gene has CDR1 SGHVS and CDR2 FNYEAQ. J was trimmed by 8 bases and V by 5 bases; bases with no gene match: 10. CDR3 in DNA: TGTGCCAGCAGCACGCCGGGACTAGCAATCGATGAGCAGTTCTTC. It specifies CASSTPGLAIDEQFF.

The chain is built from TRBV12-3 or TRBV12-4 and TRBJ1-2, with D possibly being TRBD1 (5 bases). V lost 5 bases and J lost 11, with 15 bases in between. There are 12 residues in the CDR3. The CDR3 here is CASSLEGLKYTF. In DNA, the CDR3 is TGTGCCAGCAGTCTCGAGGGACTCAAGTACACCTTC.

The table lists this clonotype with many counts. The chain is built from TRBV12-3 or TRBV12-4 and TRBJ2-7; either TRBD1 or TRBD2 may supply D (5 bases each). The ends were cut back, 8 bases at V and 3 bases at J, with 20 bases in the middle. This CDR3 contains 15 residues. The CDR3: CASSYWGPGGYEQYF. The CDR3 region has the DNA TGTGCCAGCTCCTATTGGGGTCCTGGGGGCTACGAGCAGTACTTC.

Many counts were recorded for this clonotype. The rearrangement links TRBV20-1 to TRBJ2-3; TRBD2 agrees at 7 bases. Trimming removed 5 bases from V and 5 bases from J; junction bases left unmatched: 13. Germline CDR1 reads DFQATT; CDR2 reads SNEGSKA (reference sequence). The CDR3 is made up of 15 amino acids. CDR3 sequence: CSAPPVRLAGDTQYF. In nucleotides, the CDR3 is TGCAGTGCTCCTCCCGTCAGACTAGCAGGAGATACGCAGTATTTT.

The gene calls are TRBV2 and TRBJ2-1; the match to TRBD2 covers 11 bases. The CDR3 sequence is 14 residues long. Germline V gene lookup returns CDR1 SNHLY and CDR2 FYNNEI. V shed 6 bases, J shed 7 bases, and the junction held 5 bases outside the gene matches. CDR3: CASSFSGRVNEQFF. CDR3 nucleotide sequence: TGTGCCAGCAGCTTTAGCGGGAGGGTGAATGAGCAGTTCTTC.

This clonotype was found a few times. This rearrangement joins TRBV7-2 to TRBJ2-1; the D is unclear. The CDR3 extends over 16 amino acids. CDR1 is SGHTA and CDR2 is FQGNSA in the germline V gene. V shed 2 bases and J shed 0 bases, with 11 bases lying between them. The CDR3 bases are TGTGCCAGCAGCTTAACGCGCCTAGGCTCCTACAATGAGCAGTTCTTC. Translating it yields CASSLTRLGSYNEQFF.

This clonotype has a count of ten or more. V and J are TRBV10-3 and TRBJ1-3; D remains ambiguous. The ends were cut back, 6 bases at V and 0 bases at J, with 9 bases in the middle. CDR1 is ENHRY and CDR2 is SYGVKD in the germline V gene. The CDR3 extends over 14 amino acids. In DNA, the CDR3 is TGTGCCATCAGGGTGTCATCCTCTGGAAACACCATATATTTT. Amino acids: CAIRVSSSGNTIYF.